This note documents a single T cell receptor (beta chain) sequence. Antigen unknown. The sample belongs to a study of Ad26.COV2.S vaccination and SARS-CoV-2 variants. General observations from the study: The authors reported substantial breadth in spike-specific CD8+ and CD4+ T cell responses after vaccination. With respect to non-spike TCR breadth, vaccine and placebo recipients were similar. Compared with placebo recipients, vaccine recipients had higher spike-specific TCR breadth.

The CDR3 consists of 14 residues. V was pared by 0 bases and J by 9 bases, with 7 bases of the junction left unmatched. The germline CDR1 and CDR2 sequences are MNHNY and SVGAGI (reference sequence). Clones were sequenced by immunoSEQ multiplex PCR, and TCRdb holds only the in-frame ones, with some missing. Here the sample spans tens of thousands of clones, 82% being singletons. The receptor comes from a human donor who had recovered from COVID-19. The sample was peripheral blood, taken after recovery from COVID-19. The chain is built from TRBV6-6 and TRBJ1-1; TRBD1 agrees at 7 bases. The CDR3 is CASSYSRDSSKAFF. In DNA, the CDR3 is TGTGCCAGCAGTTACTCGAGGGACAGCAGTAAAGCTTTCTTT.